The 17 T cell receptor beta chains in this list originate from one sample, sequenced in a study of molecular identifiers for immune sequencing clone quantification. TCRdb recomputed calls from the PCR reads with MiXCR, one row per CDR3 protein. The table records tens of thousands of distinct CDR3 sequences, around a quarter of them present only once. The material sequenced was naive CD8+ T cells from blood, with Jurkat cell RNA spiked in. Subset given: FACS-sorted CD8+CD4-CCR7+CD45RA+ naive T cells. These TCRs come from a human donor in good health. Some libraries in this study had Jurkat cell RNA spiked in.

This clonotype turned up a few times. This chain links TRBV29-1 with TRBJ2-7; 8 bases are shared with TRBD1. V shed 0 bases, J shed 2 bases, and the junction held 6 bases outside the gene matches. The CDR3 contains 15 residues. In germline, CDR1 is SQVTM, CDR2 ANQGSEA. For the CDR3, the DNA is TGCAGCGTTGAAGATCGAGGGACAGGCGCCTACGAGCAGTACTTC. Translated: CSVEDRGTGAYEQYF.

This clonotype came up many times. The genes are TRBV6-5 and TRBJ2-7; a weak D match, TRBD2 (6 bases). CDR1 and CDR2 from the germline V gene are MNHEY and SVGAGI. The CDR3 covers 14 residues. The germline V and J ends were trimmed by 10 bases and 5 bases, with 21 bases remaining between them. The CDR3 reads CATLSGLPKDEQYF. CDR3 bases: TGTGCCACCCTCTCGGGACTTCCGAAGGACGAGCAGTACTTC.

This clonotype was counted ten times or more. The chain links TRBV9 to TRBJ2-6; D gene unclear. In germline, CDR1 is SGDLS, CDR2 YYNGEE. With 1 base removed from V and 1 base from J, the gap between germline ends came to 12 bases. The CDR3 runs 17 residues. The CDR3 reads CASSVWVGPSGANVLTF. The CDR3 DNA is TGTGCCAGCAGCGTATGGGTTGGCCCATCTGGGGCCAACGTCCTGACTTTC.

The CDR3 reads CASSIDTYNEQFF. In DNA, the CDR3 is TGTGCCAGTAGTATAGACACCTACAATGAGCAGTTCTTC. The chain links TRBV19 to TRBJ2-1; D not certain. The CDR3 covers 13 residues. The germline V and J ends were trimmed by 0 bases and 2 bases, with 2 bases remaining between them. CDR1 is LNHDA, CDR2 SQIVND, per germline (reference sequence).

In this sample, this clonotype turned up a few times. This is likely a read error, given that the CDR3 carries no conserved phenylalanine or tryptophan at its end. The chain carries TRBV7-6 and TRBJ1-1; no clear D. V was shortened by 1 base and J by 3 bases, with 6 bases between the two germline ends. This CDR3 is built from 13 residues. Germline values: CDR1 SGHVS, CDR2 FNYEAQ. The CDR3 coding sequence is TGTGCCAGCAGCTTAGTGGCAGACACTGAAGCTTTCTCT. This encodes CASSLVADTEAFS.

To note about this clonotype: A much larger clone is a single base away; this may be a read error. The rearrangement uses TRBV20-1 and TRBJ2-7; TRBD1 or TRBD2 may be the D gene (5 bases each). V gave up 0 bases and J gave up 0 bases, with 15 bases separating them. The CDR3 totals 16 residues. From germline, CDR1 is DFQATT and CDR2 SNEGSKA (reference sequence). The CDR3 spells CSARDPDGTSSYEQYF. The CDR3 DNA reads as TGCAGTGCTAGAGATCCGGACGGGACCTCCTCCTACGAGCAGTACTTC.

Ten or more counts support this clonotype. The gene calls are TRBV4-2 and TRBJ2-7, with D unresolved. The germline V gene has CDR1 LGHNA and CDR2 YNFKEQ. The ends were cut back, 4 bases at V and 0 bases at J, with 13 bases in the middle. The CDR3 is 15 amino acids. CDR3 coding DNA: TGTGCCAGCAGCCGAGGCCCACTTGACTCCTACGAGCAGTACTTC. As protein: CASSRGPLDSYEQYF.

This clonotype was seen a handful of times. DNA for the CDR3: TGCAGCGTTGAAGGGAATCTGGATGAGCAGTTCTTC. This encodes CSVEGNLDEQFF. The chain is built from TRBV29-1 and TRBJ2-1; D is ambiguous. Germline values: CDR1 SQVTM, CDR2 ANQGSEA. The CDR3 consists of 12 residues. V was clipped by 1 base and J by 8 bases, with 9 bases between them.

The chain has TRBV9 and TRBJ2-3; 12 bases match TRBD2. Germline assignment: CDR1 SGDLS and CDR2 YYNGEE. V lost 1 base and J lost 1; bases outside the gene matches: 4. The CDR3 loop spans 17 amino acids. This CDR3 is CASSVSRTSGGTDTQYF. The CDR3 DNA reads TGTGCCAGCAGCGTATCGCGGACTAGCGGGGGCACAGATACGCAGTATTTT.

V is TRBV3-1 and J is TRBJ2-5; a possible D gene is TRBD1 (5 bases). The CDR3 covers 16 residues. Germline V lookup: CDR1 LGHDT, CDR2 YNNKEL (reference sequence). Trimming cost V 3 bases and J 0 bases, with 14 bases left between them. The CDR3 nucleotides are TGTGCCAGCAGCCAGAGGACACCCCCGTACCAAGAGACCCAGTACTTC. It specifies CASSQRTPPYQETQYF.

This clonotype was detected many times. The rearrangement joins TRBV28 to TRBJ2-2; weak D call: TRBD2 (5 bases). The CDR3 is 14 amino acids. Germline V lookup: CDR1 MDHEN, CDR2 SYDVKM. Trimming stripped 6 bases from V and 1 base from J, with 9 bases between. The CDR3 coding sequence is TGTGCCAGCAGAGACTACCGGAACACCGGGGAGCTGTTTTTT. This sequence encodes CASRDYRNTGELFF.

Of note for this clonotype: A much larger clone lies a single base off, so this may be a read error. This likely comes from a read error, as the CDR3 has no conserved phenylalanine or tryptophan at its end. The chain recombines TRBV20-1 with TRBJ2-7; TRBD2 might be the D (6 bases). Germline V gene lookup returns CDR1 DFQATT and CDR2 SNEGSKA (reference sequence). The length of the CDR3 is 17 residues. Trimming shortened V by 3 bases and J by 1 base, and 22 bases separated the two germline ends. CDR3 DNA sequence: TGCAGTGCTAGCGGCCCCGTGGTAGCGGCAGGTTCCTACGAGCAGTACTCC. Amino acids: CSASGPVVAAGSYEQYS.

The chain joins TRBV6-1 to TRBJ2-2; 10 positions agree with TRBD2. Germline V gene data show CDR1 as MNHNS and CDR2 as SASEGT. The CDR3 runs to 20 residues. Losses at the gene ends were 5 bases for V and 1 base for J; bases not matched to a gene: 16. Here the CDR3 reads CASSNLGGLATNRNTGELFF. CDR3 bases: TGTGCCAGCAGTAATCTAGGGGGACTAGCGACTAATAGGAACACCGGGGAGCTGTTTTTT.

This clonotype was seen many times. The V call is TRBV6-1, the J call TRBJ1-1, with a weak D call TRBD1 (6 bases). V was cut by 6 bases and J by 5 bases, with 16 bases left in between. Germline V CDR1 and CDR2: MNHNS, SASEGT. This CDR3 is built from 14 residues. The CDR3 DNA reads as TGTGCCAGCAGGTGGACAGACCCAGGGACTGAAGCTTTCTTT. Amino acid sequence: CASRWTDPGTEAFF.

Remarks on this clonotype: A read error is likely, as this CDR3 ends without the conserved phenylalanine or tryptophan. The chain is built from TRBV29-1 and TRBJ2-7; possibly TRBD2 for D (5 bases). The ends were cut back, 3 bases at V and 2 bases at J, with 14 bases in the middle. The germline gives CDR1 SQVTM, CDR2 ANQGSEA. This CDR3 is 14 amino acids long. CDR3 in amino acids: CSVEEVANPYEQYS. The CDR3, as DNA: TGCAGCGTTGAGGAGGTGGCGAACCCCTACGAGCAGTACTCC.

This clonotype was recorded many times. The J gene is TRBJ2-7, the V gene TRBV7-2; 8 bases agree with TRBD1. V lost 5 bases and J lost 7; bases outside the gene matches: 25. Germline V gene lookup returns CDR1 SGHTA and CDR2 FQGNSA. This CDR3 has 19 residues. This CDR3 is CASSQLIVTGVTAAGEQYF. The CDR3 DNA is TGTGCCAGCAGCCAACTAATCGTGACAGGGGTTACCGCCGCAGGGGAGCAGTACTTC.

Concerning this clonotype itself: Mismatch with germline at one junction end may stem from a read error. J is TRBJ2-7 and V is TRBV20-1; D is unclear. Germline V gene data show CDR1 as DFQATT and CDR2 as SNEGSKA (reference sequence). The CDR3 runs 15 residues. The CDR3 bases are TGCGGTGCTAGAGATCTGGGGTCTGGCTCCTACGAGCAGTACTTC. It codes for CGARDLGSGSYEQYF.